Here is one T cell receptor (beta chain) with its context. The sample belongs to a study of response to subunit inactivated influenza vaccine. TCRdb re-analysed the RT-PCR reads in MiXCR, keeping a single row per CDR3 protein. The data contain hundreds of thousands of distinct CDR3 sequences, around 25% of them singletons. V was clipped by 2 bases and J by 7 bases; unmatched bases: 7. CDR3 length: 15 residues. Germline lookup yields CDR1 KGHSH and CDR2 LQKENI. The chain joins TRBV18 to TRBJ1-4; 7 positions match TRBD1. This specimen was CD4+ T cells sorted from PBMCs, taken roughly 5 days after vaccination. The receptor's source is a man aged 50 to 59 who received an inactivated influenza vaccine. The CDR3 is CASSPLTGSSEKLFF. In DNA form, the CDR3 reads TGTGCCAGCTCACCATTGACAGGGTCGAGTGAAAAACTGTTTTTT.